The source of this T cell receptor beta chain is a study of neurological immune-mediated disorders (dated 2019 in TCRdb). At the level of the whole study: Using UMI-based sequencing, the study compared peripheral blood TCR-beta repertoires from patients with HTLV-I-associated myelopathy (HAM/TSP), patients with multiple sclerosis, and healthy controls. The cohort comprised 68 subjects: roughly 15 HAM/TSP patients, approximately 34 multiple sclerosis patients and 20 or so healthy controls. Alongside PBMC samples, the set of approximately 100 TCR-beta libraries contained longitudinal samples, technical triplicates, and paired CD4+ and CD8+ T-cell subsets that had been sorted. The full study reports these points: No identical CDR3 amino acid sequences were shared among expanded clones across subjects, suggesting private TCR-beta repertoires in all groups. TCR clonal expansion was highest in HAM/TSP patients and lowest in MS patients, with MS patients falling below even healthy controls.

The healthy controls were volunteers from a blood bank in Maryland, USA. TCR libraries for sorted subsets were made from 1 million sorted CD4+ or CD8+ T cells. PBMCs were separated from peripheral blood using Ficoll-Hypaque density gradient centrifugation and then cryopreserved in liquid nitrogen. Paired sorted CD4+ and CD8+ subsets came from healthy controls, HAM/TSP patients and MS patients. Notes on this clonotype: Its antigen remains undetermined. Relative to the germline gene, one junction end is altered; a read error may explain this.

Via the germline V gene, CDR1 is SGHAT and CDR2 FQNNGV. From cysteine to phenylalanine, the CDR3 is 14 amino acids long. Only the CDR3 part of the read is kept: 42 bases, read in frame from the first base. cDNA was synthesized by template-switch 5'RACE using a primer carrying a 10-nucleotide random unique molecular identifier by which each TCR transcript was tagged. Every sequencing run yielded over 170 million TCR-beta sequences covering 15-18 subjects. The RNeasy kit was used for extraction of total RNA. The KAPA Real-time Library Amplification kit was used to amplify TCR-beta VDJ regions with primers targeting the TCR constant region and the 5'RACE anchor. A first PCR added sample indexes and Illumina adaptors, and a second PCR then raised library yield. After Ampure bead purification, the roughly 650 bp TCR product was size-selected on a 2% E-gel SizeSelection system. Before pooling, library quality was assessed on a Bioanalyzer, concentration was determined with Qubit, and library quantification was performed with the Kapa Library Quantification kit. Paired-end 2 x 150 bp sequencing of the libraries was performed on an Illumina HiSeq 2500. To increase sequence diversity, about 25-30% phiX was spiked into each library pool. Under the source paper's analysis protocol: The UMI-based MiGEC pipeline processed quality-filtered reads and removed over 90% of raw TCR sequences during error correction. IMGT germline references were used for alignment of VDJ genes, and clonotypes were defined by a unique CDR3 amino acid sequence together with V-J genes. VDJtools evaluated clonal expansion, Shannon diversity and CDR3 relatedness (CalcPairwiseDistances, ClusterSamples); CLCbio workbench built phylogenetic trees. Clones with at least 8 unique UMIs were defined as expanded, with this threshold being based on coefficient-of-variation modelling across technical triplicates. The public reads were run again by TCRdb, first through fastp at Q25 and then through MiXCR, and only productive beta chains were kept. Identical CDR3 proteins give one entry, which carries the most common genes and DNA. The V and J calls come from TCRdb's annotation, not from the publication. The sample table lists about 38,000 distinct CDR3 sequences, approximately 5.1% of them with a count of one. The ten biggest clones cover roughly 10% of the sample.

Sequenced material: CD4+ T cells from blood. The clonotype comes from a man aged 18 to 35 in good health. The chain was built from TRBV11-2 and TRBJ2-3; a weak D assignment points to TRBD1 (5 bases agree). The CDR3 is CASSPRRETDTRYF. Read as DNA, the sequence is TGTGCCAGCAGCCCGCGGCGAGAGACAGATACGCGGTATTTT.